This is a list of T cell receptor beta chains from one sample in a study of CD8+ T cells in alopecia areata. The protocol was immunoSEQ multiplex PCR, while the TCRdb copy is restricted to in-frame clones and leaves out a portion. The table includes over 100,000 clones, about 59% detected once. Sequenced here: CD8+ T cells sorted from blood, sampled at week 24, from a patient treated with tofacitinib. These receptors came from a human donor with alopecia areata. Each CDR3 is given with its conserved first and last residue. The D gene is left open where the match is weak. Clone sizes are given selectively: once, few, many, or a class where the clone is expanded.

>TRBV30|NA|13|TRBJ2-1|NA
CAWTGDSYNEQFF
TGTGCCTGGACAGGGGACTCCTACAATGAGCAGTTCTTC
>TRBV11-2|NA|14|TRBJ2-6|NA
CASSSRTGANVLTF
TGTGCCAGCAGCTCCCGTACCGGGGCCAACGTCCTGACTTTC
>TRBV5-5|few|15|TRBJ1-5|NA
CASSLILSSNQPQHF
TGTGCCAGCAGCTTGATACTGTCTAGCAATCAGCCCCAGCATTTT
>TRBV5-1|NA|13|TRBJ1-2|TRBD1
CASSPDRVDGYTF
TGCGCCAGCAGCCCGGACAGGGTGGATGGCTACACCTTC
>TRBV2|NA|15|TRBJ2-3|TRBD1
CASRGRTGNYDTQYF
TGTGCCAGCAGGGGGAGGACAGGGAACTACGATACGCAGTATTTT
>TRBV7-9|NA|14|TRBJ1-5|TRBD1
CASTRTGIGQPQHF
TGTGCCAGCACCAGGACAGGGATAGGGCAGCCCCAGCATTTT
>TRBV13|NA|14|TRBJ1-2|NA
CASSLASRHYGYTF
TGTGCCAGCAGCTTAGCTTCCAGGCACTATGGCTACACCTTC
>TRBV7-8|once|15|TRBJ2-1|NA
CASSLGSARYNEQFF
TGTGCCAGCAGCTTAGGTTCGGCACGATACAATGAGCAGTTCTTC
>TRBV4-1|NA|14|TRBJ1-5|TRBD1
CASSQGQLNQPQHF
TGCGCCAGCAGCCAGGGACAGCTCAATCAGCCCCAGCATTTT
>TRBV14|NA|18|TRBJ2-5|TRBD2
CASSLRGLAGVSQETQYF
TGTGCCAGCAGCCTGCGGGGACTAGCGGGGGTCTCCCAAGAGACCCAGTACTTC
>TRBV5-1|NA|15|TRBJ2-1|NA
CASSLAQGQNNEQFF
TGCGCCAGCAGCTTGGCCCAGGGACAAAACAATGAGCAGTTCTTC
>TRBV18|NA|15|TRBJ2-1|TRBD1
CASSPPGQEYNEQFF
TGTGCCAGCTCACCGCCGGGACAGGAGTACAATGAGCAGTTCTTC
>TRBV7-9|NA|12|TRBJ2-2|NA
CASSSGVGELFF
TGTGCCAGCAGCTCAGGGGTCGGGGAGCTGTTTTTT
>TRBV30|once|14|TRBJ2-1|NA
CAWSPSGEIYEQFF
TGTGCCTGGAGCCCGTCAGGGGAAATATATGAGCAGTTCTTC
>TRBV7-2|NA|18|TRBJ2-1|TRBD2
CASSTRGGSLAGYNEQFF
TGTGCCAGCAGCACGAGGGGAGGGAGTCTAGCGGGGTACAATGAGCAGTTCTTC
>TRBV7-9|NA|14|TRBJ2-4|NA
CASSLTEAKNIQYF
TGTGCCAGCAGCTTAACAGAAGCCAAAAACATTCAGTACTTC
>TRBV27|few|15|TRBJ2-5|TRBD1
CASSPLGQGEETQYF
TGTGCCAGCAGTCCACTGGGACAGGGTGAAGAGACCCAGTACTTC
>TRBV4-3|NA|17|TRBJ1-2|NA
CASSQGSESSLIYGYTF
TGCGCCAGCAGCCAAGGGTCGGAGTCCAGCCTCATCTATGGCTACACCTTC
>TRBV19|NA|14|TRBJ1-1|NA
CASSIPDGYTEAFF
TGTGCCAGTAGTATCCCCGACGGGTACACTGAAGCTTTCTTT
>TRBV7-9|NA|16|TRBJ2-4|TRBD1
CASSLGTGLAKNIQYF
TGTGCCAGCAGCCTCGGGACAGGCCTAGCCAAAAACATTCAGTACTTC
>TRBV29-1|few|13|TRBJ2-2|NA
CSVIQGNTGELFF
TGCAGCGTTATACAGGGGAACACCGGGGAGCTGTTTTTT
>TRBV7-8|NA|13|TRBJ1-2|NA
CASTPEPNYGYTF
TGTGCCAGCACCCCGGAGCCTAACTATGGCTACACCTTC
>TRBV5-1|NA|16|TRBJ1-4|NA
CASSLAGEGTNEKLFF
TGCGCCAGCAGCTTGGCCGGGGAGGGAACTAATGAAAAACTGTTTTTT
>TRBV19|NA|13|TRBJ1-6|NA
CASTDLSYSPLHF
TGTGCCAGTACCGACCTCTCTTATTCACCCCTCCACTTT
>TRBV30|NA|13|TRBJ1-1|NA
CAWSVLVNTEAFF
TGTGCCTGGAGTGTACTAGTGAACACTGAAGCTTTCTTT
>TRBV4-2|medium-sized|14|TRBJ2-4|NA
CASSPALDNSIQYF
TGTGCCAGCAGCCCGGCTCTGGACAATAGCATTCAGTACTTC
>TRBV9|NA|13|TRBJ2-7|TRBD1
CASSQTGVNEQYF
TGTGCCAGCAGCCAGACAGGGGTGAACGAGCAGTACTTC
>TRBV13|once|17|TRBJ1-1|NA
CASSPQVTRDMNTEAFF
TGTGCCAGCAGCCCACAGGTAACTCGGGATATGAACACTGAAGCTTTCTTT
>TRBV14|once|12|TRBJ1-1|NA
CASSQDGGEAFF
TGTGCCAGCAGCCAAGATGGAGGTGAAGCTTTCTTT